This T cell receptor (beta chain) was recovered during a study of early T cells in non-severe SARS-CoV-2 infection. Background on the study: Unpaired chains resulted from sequencing bulk RNA of unsorted whole blood.

Study-wide results and limits: Anti-spike CD8 responses were favored in VDJdb matching, and private and CD4 specificities were missed.

Separate cDNA molecules each had unique molecular identifiers attached to them. TCRdb independently ran MiXCR on the 5' RACE reads; one entry per CDR3 protein. Found here are under 90,000 distinct CDR3 sequences, roughly an eighth of them singletons; the top ten hold approximately 6%. This clonotype was counted many times. Its antigen remains unknown. Material: whole blood. The receptor was isolated from an adult who was a healthcare worker with PCR-confirmed SARS-CoV-2 infection or an uninfected control (not recorded which).

CDR3 DNA sequence: TGTGCCAGCTCACCTGGGTTCAGGGATGAGACCCAGTACTTC. Amino acid sequence: CASSPGFRDETQYF. The rearrangement links TRBV18 to TRBJ2-5; D is possibly TRBD1 (5 bases). The CDR3 is made up of 14 amino acids. Germline V gene data show CDR1 as KGHSH and CDR2 as LQKENI. The ends were cut back, 3 bases at V and 5 bases at J, with 13 bases in the middle.